The TCR beta chain under discussion was sequenced for a study of T-cell reconstitution after alpha-beta-depleted transplantation in children. Whole-study findings and limits: A year had passed since transplant, and T-cell counts and diversity by then came mostly from newly produced T cells.

Unique molecular identifiers were built into the TCRbeta library. TCRdb called the PCR reads again in MiXCR, with one record for every CDR3 protein. This table holds approximately 82,000 distinct CDR3 sequences, about a sixth found once. Notes on this clonotype: Its target is not known.

The starting material was PBMCs, mostly from graft donor cells, obtained 360 days after TCRalphabeta/CD19-depleted stem cell transplant. The TCR comes from a male patient aged 2-9 years who had a stem cell transplant for acute lymphoblastic leukemia, so the T cells may come from the graft donor.

The CDR3 region is CASSAQPGLGYNEQFF. CDR3 coding DNA: TGTGCCAGCAGTGCCCAACCGGGACTAGGGTACAATGAGCAGTTCTTC. The rearrangement joins TRBV25-1 to TRBJ2-1, with TRBD2 matching 8 bases. CDR3 length: 16 amino acids. Germline V gene lookup returns CDR1 MGHDK and CDR2 SYGVNS. The V gene end was trimmed by 4 bases and the J gene end by 4 bases; junction bases not matched to a gene: 9. Using reference TRBV25-1 and TRBJ2-1 for the parts outside the CDR3, the full variable domain is EADIYQTPRYLVIGTGKKITLECSQTMGHDKMYWYQQDPGMELHLIHYSYGVNSTEKGDLSSESTVSRIRTEHFPLTLESARPSHTSQYLCASSAQPGLGYNEQFFGPGTRLTVL.